The 8 T cell receptor beta chains in this list originate from one sample, sequenced in a study of T cell responses to AZD1222 COVID-19 vaccine. This table comes from immunoSEQ multiplex PCR, and its TCRdb copy is limited to in-frame clones, with some not included. This table has 150,000 to 200,000 clones, over 75% appearing once. The specimen comprised peripheral blood, sampled on day 0 of AZD1222 vaccination. Receptors were obtained from an adult in good health.

The CDR3 nucleotides read TGTGCCAGCAGTCCCGGGGCCCCCAATTCACCCCTCCACTTT. Its translation is CASSPGAPNSPLHF. The chain couples TRBV27 to TRBJ1-6, with D perhaps matching TRBD1 (5 bases). This CDR3 has 14 residues. The germline V and J ends were trimmed by 5 bases and 7 bases, with 12 bases remaining between them. Per germline, CDR1 MNHEY and CDR2 SMNVEV (reference sequence).

The rearrangement uses TRBV19 and TRBJ1-1; D is unclear. The V end lost 7 bases, the J end lost 3 bases, and 9 bases lay between the germline ends. CDR1 and CDR2 from the germline V gene are LNHDA and SQIVND (reference sequence). The CDR3 spans 12 residues. The CDR3 coding sequence is TGTGCCAGTAAGGGCCGATACACTGAAGCTTTCTTT. Protein product: CASKGRYTEAFF.

The chain recombines TRBV6-5 with TRBJ1-5; weak D call: TRBD1 (6 bases). The V and J ends lost 6 bases and 1 base respectively, with 13 bases between them. This CDR3 is built from 15 residues. CDR1 MNHEY and CDR2 SVGAGI come from the germline V gene. CDR3 sequence (DNA): TGTGCCAGCAGACAACAGGGAGGGAGCAATCAGCCCCAGCATTTT. This sequence encodes CASRQQGGSNQPQHF.

This chain joins TRBV6-5 and TRBJ1-6; D ambiguous. Trimming removed 6 bases from V and 9 bases from J, with 9 bases in between. CDR1 is MNHEY, CDR2 SVGAGI, per germline. There are 12 residues in the CDR3. CDR3 sequence (DNA): TGTGCCAGCAGAAGAATCGGTTCACCCCTCCACTTT. Translation gives CASRRIGSPLHF.

The V gene is TRBV19, the J gene TRBJ1-5, with a weak D call TRBD1 (5 bases). Germline values: CDR1 LNHDA, CDR2 SQIVND (reference sequence). The CDR3 runs 15 residues. Deletions cut 3 bases from V and 1 base from J, with 10 bases between. CDR3 nucleotide sequence: TGTGCCAGTAGTATCATGGGGGGGAGCAATCAGCCCCAGCATTTT. It encodes CASSIMGGSNQPQHF. The full variable domain, completed using reference TRBV19 and TRBJ1-5, is DGGITQSPKYLFRKEGQNVTLSCEQNLNHDAMYWYRQDPGQGLRLIYYSQIVNDFQKGDIAEGYSVSREKKESFPLTVTSAQKNPTAFYLCASSIMGGSNQPQHFGDGTRLSIL.

The chain combines TRBV5-5 with TRBJ1-2; no clear D. This CDR3 spans 13 amino acids. V was shortened by 3 bases and J by 8 bases, with 14 bases between the two germline ends. The germline V gene has CDR1 SGHKS and CDR2 YYEKEE (reference sequence). The CDR3 protein is CASSYPGREGYTF. The DNA of the CDR3 is TGTGCCAGCAGCTACCCCGGGAGGGAAGGCTACACCTTC.

The chain recombines TRBV7-3 with TRBJ2-7; D perhaps matches TRBD1 (6 bases). The CDR3 consists of 13 residues. Germline V gene data show CDR1 as SGHTA and CDR2 as FQGTGA. V dropped 5 bases and J dropped 7 bases, with 15 bases sitting between them. The CDR3 reads CASSHWGRQEQYF. CDR3 DNA: TGTGCCAGCAGCCACTGGGGGCGGCAAGAGCAGTACTTC.

The genes are TRBV7-8 and TRBJ1-3, with D perhaps TRBD1 (5 bases). V was trimmed by 5 bases and J by 2 bases, leaving 16 bases between them. The CDR3 sequence is 16 residues long. CDR1 is SGHVS, CDR2 FQNEAQ, per germline. In DNA, the CDR3 is TGTGCCAGCAGCAGCCGTGTGGGGGTGGCTGGAAACACCATATATTTT. It specifies CASSSRVGVAGNTIYF.